This TCR beta chain emerged from a study of blood T cell repertoires in COVID-19. As for the study in general: Specimens from acute and convalescent COVID-19 originated in the United States, Italy and Spain.

Study processing details: It was from reference gene primer amplification that nucleated cell counts were estimated. TCRdb keeps only in-frame clones here, not all; method: immunoSEQ multiplex PCR. Clonal size and the V and J genes are those of that table, whereas D and trimming came from the DNA. Of 210,000 or so clones listed, approximately 80% were seen once; the top ten hold 4.3%. Participants were aged about 18 to 100 years from around 26 US areas. The V gene lost 0 bases and the J gene lost 2 bases, with 10 bases spanning the gap. The CDR3 consists of 15 residues. CDR1 is KGHSH and CDR2 is LQKENI in the germline V gene.

The sequence was collected from a man aged 30 to 45 with acute COVID-19. Sequencing was done on a sample of PBMCs or T cells enriched from blood (not recorded which). V and J are TRBV18 and TRBJ2-5, with D possibly being TRBD2 (6 bases). CDR3 sequence reads: CASSPPGGMQETQYF. The CDR3 nucleotides are TGTGCCAGCTCACCACCGGGGGGAATGCAAGAGACCCAGTACTTC.